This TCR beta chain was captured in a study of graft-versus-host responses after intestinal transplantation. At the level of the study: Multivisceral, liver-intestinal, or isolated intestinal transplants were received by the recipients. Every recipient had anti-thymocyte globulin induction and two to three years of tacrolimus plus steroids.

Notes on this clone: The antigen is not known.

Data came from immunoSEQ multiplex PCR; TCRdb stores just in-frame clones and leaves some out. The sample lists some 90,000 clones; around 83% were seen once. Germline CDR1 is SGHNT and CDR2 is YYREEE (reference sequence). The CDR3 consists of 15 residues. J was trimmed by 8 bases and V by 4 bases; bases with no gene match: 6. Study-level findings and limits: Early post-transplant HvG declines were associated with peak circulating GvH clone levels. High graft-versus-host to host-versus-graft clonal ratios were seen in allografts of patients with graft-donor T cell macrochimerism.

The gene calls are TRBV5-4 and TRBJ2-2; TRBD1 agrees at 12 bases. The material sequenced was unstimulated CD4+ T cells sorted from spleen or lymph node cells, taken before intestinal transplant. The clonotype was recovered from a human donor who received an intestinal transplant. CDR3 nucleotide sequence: TGTGCCAGCAGCAAAAGGGACAGGGGGCCGGGGGAGCTGTTTTTT. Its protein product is CASSKRDRGPGELFF.